These 8 T cell receptor beta chains originate from one sample sequenced in a study of cytomegalovirus exposure and HLA in healthy donors. The primer mix had 60 Vbeta and 13 Jbeta primers. Assay: immunoSEQ multiplex PCR; the TCRdb copy retains only in-frame clones and omits some. The table records around 150,000 clones, roughly three quarters of them present only once. The sample taken for sequencing was PBMCs. The receptors were sampled from a woman aged 40 to 49 in good health and CMV-seronegative.

This rearrangement joins TRBV6-5 to TRBJ1-1; TRBD1 matches at 8 bases. This CDR3 has 14 amino acids. The junction had 6 bases not matched to a gene; V was cut back by 4 bases and J by 5 bases. In germline, CDR1 is MNHEY, CDR2 SVGAGI. CDR3 region: CASSSQGARTEAFF. The CDR3 DNA sequence: TGTGCCAGCAGTTCCCAGGGGGCGCGGACTGAAGCTTTCTTT.

The rearrangement links TRBV18 to TRBJ2-7; possible D gene TRBD2, 5 bases. The germline gives CDR1 KGHSH, CDR2 LQKENI. The V end was cut by 1 base, the J end by 1 base, with 8 bases between. This CDR3 has 14 amino acids. This CDR3 is CASSPRLASYEQYF. The CDR3 coding sequence is TGTGCCAGCTCACCACGGCTAGCATCCTACGAGCAGTACTTC. Full variable domain (outside the CDR3, taken from reference TRBV18 and TRBJ2-7): NAGVMQNPRHLVRRRGQEARLRCSPMKGHSHVYWYRQLPEEGLKFMVYLQKENIIDESGMPKERFSAEFPKEGPSILRIQQVVRGDSAAYFCASSPRLASYEQYFGPGTRLTVT.

The chain is built from TRBV5-4 and TRBJ2-7; TRBD2 matches at 11 bases. J was trimmed by 0 bases and V by 3 bases; bases with no gene match: 2. Looked up from germline, CDR1 is SGHNT and CDR2 is YYREEE (reference sequence). The CDR3 has 15 amino acids. Here the CDR3 reads CASSWTSGFSYEQYF. CDR3 sequence (DNA): TGTGCCAGCAGCTGGACTAGCGGGTTCTCCTACGAGCAGTACTTC.

The chain uses TRBV10-3 and TRBJ2-5; a possible D gene is TRBD2 (7 bases). V was trimmed by 0 bases and J by 2 bases, leaving 16 bases between them. Germline CDR1 ENHRY, CDR2 SYGVKD. This CDR3 has 17 amino acids. The CDR3 DNA reads as TGTGCCATCAGTGAGTCGCAGGCGGCGGGGGCTCAAGAGACCCAGTACTTC. Its protein product is CAISESQAAGAQETQYF.

The rearrangement links TRBV5-1 to TRBJ2-7, with 12 bases that match TRBD1. V trimming: 6 bases; J trimming: 5 bases; junction bases outside the gene matches: 9. The CDR3 is 15 residues long. The germline CDR1 and CDR2 sequences are SGHRS and YFSETQ. CDR3 sequence reads: CASISMGQGADEQYF. The CDR3 DNA reads TGCGCCAGCATCTCTATGGGACAGGGGGCCGACGAGCAGTACTTC.

V and J are TRBV6-6 and TRBJ1-5; D is perhaps TRBD1 (5 bases). The germline V gene has CDR1 MNHNY and CDR2 SVGAGI (reference sequence). The CDR3 length is 14 residues. V shed 0 bases and J shed 7 bases, with 10 bases lying between them. DNA for the CDR3: TGTGCCAGCAGTTACTCTTGGGGGGAACAGCCCCAGCATTTT. Protein product: CASSYSWGEQPQHF.

The gene calls are TRBV5-4 and TRBJ2-1; D call uncertain. In germline, CDR1 is SGHNT, CDR2 YYREEE (reference sequence). Trimming shortened V by 0 bases and J by 6 bases, and 10 bases separated the two germline ends. This CDR3 region has 14 residues. The CDR3 DNA sequence: TGTGCCAGCAGCTTGGGTCAGGTGAGCAATGAGCAGTTCTTC. It codes for CASSLGQVSNEQFF.

The chain has TRBV18 and TRBJ1-2; a weak D match, TRBD1 (6 bases). From germline, CDR1 is KGHSH and CDR2 LQKENI. V was cut by 5 bases and J by 5 bases, with 15 bases left in between. This CDR3 contains 14 residues. The CDR3 reads CASSATGSVYGYTF. Written as DNA, the CDR3 is TGTGCCAGCTCAGCTACAGGGTCGGTTTATGGCTACACCTTC.